The clone carrying this TCR beta chain was seen a handful of times. These data are taken from a study of OX40 agonist ivuxolimab in advanced cancers. Measured with immunoSEQ multiplex PCR; TCRdb has only the in-frame clones, and not every one. The sample yields about 46,000 clones, around nine tenths seen once. The CDR3 covers 14 residues. Trimming took off 3 bases at V and 1 base at J, with 10 bases between the two ends. Looked up from germline, CDR1 is SGDLS and CDR2 is YYNGEE. This sequence joins TRBV9 and TRBJ2-5; D is perhaps TRBD1 or TRBD2 (5 bases each). The starting material was CD4+ or CD8+ T cells sorted from blood, obtained in a trial of the OX40 agonist ivuxolimab. The sequence came from an adult with an advanced solid tumor such as melanoma, head and neck, liver or kidney cancer. CDR3 coding DNA: TGTGCCAGCAGCGGGGGGAGACCCCAAGAGACCCAGTACTTC. Translating gives CASSGGRPQETQYF.